This T cell receptor (beta chain) came from a study of T cells after yellow fever vaccination. Findings of the study overall: Just a small share of clonotypes turned up in the CD4 compartment as well as the CD8 compartment. Post-booster samples contained most primary-vaccination clones (approximately 96% CD4, roughly 88% CD8).

Via MiXCR, TCRdb re-called the 5' RACE reads, giving one row per CDR3 protein. The sample has hundreds of thousands of distinct CDR3 sequences, roughly 6.1% seen once; the top ten hold over 14%. The CDR3 extends over 15 amino acids. Trimming left V 4 bases short and J 5 bases short, with 15 bases between. Germline loops: CDR1 KGHSH, CDR2 LQKENI. This clonotype has more than one count but fewer than ten. Its antigen remains unknown. The source of this sequence is a man aged 30 to 39 who received the YFV17D yellow fever vaccine. V and J are TRBV18 and TRBJ1-5; tentative D call: TRBD1 (5 bases). Sequences were derived from PBMCs, sampled 5 days after the yellow fever booster vaccination. CDR3 in DNA: TGTGCCAGCTCACTCACCGCAGGGCCGCATCAGCCCCAGCATTTT. Amino acids: CASSLTAGPHQPQHF. The variable domain in full, with the rest retrieved from reference TRBV18 and TRBJ1-5, is NAGVMQNPRHLVRRRGQEARLRCSPMKGHSHVYWYRQLPEEGLKFMVYLQKENIIDESGMPKERFSAEFPKEGPSILRIQQVVRGDSAAYFCASSLTAGPHQPQHFGDGTRLSIL.